This record concerns one TCR beta chain sequence. Its antigen is still unknown. This specimen comes from a study of cytomegalovirus exposure and HLA in healthy donors. Study-wide background: The same platform as the approximately 730 first-cohort repertoires was used for the 110 or so validation repertoires, a later analysis reported.

Sequenced by immunoSEQ multiplex PCR; TCRdb stores in-frame clones only, minus some. The sample carries 250,000 to 350,000 clones, 75% to 90% recorded once. V trimming: 3 bases; J trimming: 5 bases; junction bases outside the gene matches: 16. CDR1 is KGHSH, CDR2 LQKENI, per germline. The CDR3 consists of 17 residues. Study findings and constraints: About 150 TCR beta chains were listed as cytomegalovirus-associated.

This chain uses TRBV18 with TRBJ2-7; 7 nucleotides match TRBD1. This receptor was identified in a woman aged 18-35 years in good health and CMV-seronegative. Material: PBMCs. The CDR3 DNA sequence: TGTGCCAGCTCACCCTACGTCGGGACAGCTTCCATCGACGAGCAGTACTTC. Translated, it gives CASSPYVGTASIDEQYF.